This entry is about one TCR beta chain. As yet, its antigen is unknown. CDR1 and CDR2 from the germline V gene are MGHRA and YSYEKL. V gave up 4 bases and J gave up 6 bases; unmatched junction bases: 9. This CDR3 spans 16 amino acids. This specimen comes from a study of cytomegalovirus exposure and HLA in healthy donors. Whole-study findings and limits: Most TCR sequences were seen very rarely across donors, but some public TCRs occurred in many. As was reported, the classifier diagnosed cytomegalovirus status with high specificity and sensitivity.

Separate from the approximately 700-subject first cohort was the approximately 130-subject validation cohort, to which the donors belonged. The assay was immunoSEQ multiplex PCR, and TCRdb's table has in-frame clones only and misses some. The table includes about 130,000 clones, roughly 79% detected once. This clonotype was obtained from a man younger than 40 in good health and CMV-seropositive. Material for sequencing was PBMCs. The chain uses TRBV4-1 and TRBJ2-1; 10 bases match TRBD2. The DNA for the CDR3 is TGCGCCAGCAGCCCATTCACTAGCGGGATCTTCAATGAGCAGTTCTTC. Protein sequence: CASSPFTSGIFNEQFF.